Listed here is a single T cell receptor (beta chain). Its antigen remains unidentified. TCRdb re-called the reads through MiXCR, storing one row per CDR3 protein. Here the sample spans a few hundred thousand distinct CDR3 sequences, roughly 18% being singletons. The data were obtained in a study of T cell repertoires in cytomegalovirus infection. Per the germline V gene, CDR1 is SGHDN and CDR2 is FVKESK. The CDR3 contains 14 residues. Trimming left V 3 bases short and J 7 bases short, with 12 bases between. Study-level results: Clonotype analysis showed dominance of the ex vivo response by HLA-C-restricted CMV-specific TCR beta clonotypes.

The source of this sequence is a human donor in good health (CMV status not recorded). Some clones in this sample may be carry-over from other donors' samples. What was sequenced was PBMCs. This chain links TRBV14 with TRBJ1-4; D not resolved. The CDR3 reads CASSHVGIGEKLFF. DNA of the CDR3: TGTGCCAGCAGCCACGTGGGGATCGGTGAAAAACTGTTTTTT. Full variable domain (missing parts from reference TRBV14 and TRBJ1-4): EAGVTQFPSHSVIEKGQTVTLRCDPISGHDNLYWYRRVMGKEIKFLLHFVKESKQDESGMPNNRFLAERTGGTYSTLKVQPAELEDSGVYFCASSHVGIGEKLFFGSGTQLSVL.